The T cell receptor beta chain described here comes from a study of cytomegalovirus exposure and HLA in healthy donors (dated by TCRdb to 2016 to 2017). About the study as a whole: An earlier analysis of roughly 610 of the donors reported 250 to 300 Gb of sequence data and about 120 million unique TCR beta sequences obtained from 180 million or so T cells. Genome-wide SNP genotypes for about three fifths of the roughly 700 donors were used in a later genetic analysis, which treated that subset as a discovery cohort. About five DR-DQ haplotypes were handled as single units for association and clustering, since linkage in the cohort was strong. Of the 350 to 450 genotyped donors, approximately 82% fell in the genetic ancestry cluster associated with self-reported Caucasian donors. Every repertoire in the discovery cohort had been generated on one and the same sequencing platform. The aim of the study was to test whether cataloging public T cell receptors could identify signatures of past pathogen exposure. In addition to the first cohort of approximately 670 subjects, a separate validation cohort of approximately 130 different subjects was used. Both class I and class II loci were covered by HLA typing, at four-digit resolution. In the later analysis, no new phenotypic data were used to find candidate immune exposures; instead, reliance was placed on TCR beta sequences and their occurrence across donors. To predict cytomegalovirus infection status, the study combined high-throughput TCR immunosequencing, statistical association of individual TCRs with disease status, and machine learning. Among 300 to 500 genotyped donors of the cohort, an average of approximately 240,000 unique TCR beta nucleotide sequences was sequenced per donor, of which about 19% were non-productive. Roughly 300 gigabases of sequencing data and roughly 80 million unique TCR sequences made up an early release that covered around 640 HLA-typed donors. Donor age, sex, ethnicity and CMV serostatus were collected together with the repertoire data. The study used immunosequencing to profile the T cell repertoires of under 700 subjects and linked those repertoires to cytomegalovirus serostatus. In an earlier analysis of 500 to 650 of the donors, high-throughput TCR beta sequencing was used to judge whether each TCR beta V gene segment behaved as functional or pseudogenic. To study patterns of TCR occurrence, a later analysis re-analyzed previously published TCR beta repertoires from 550 to 800 donors and added high-resolution HLA genotyping. Typing coverage differed by locus: A, B, C, DRB1 and DQB1 were typed in about 629-640 donors, DQA1 in about 500, DPA1 in 600 to 610, and DPB1 in just under 490.

General conclusions and limits of the study: A further reported finding was that TCR beta sequences accurately predicted the HLA-A and HLA-B alleles for most subjects in the first cohort. About 17 rarely observed V segments, including chromosome 9 orphons, were excluded from the earlier analysis of about 610 of the donors because counts were too low. Because some donors lacked HLA typing at each locus, the association tests relied only on the typed subset. Roughly uniform sequencing depth across donors was assumed in presence/absence analyses, although this assumption may not hold. In an earlier analysis of approximately 590 of the donors, most TCR beta V segments appeared in productive rearrangements about 87% or about 30% of the time, broadly matching IMGT annotations. While some public TCRs were present in many individuals, most TCR sequences turned up only very rarely across donors. A later analysis reported that several top co-occurrence clusters appeared linked to parvovirus B19, influenza, CMV and Epstein-Barr virus. A cluster of highly shared sequence variants was judged likely to represent a technical artifact of the sequencing pipeline. For the cohort, immune exposure information was limited to CMV serostatus. In a later analysis, 15,000 to 20,000 TCR beta sequences were associated with specific HLA alleles at a false discovery rate of 0.05. In vitro tests confirmed that three of the cytomegalovirus-associated TCR beta chains recognize cytomegalovirus antigens. Cytomegalovirus status was reported to be diagnosed by the classifier with high specificity and sensitivity in both the original and validation cohorts. A later analysis found that most CMV-associated TCR beta chains appeared HLA-restricted, with HLA associations seemingly driven largely by CMV exposure. Only TCR beta chains were sequenced in this cohort, and the absence of alpha or paired-chain data limited detectable features. The authors suggested that the approach could potentially be generalized to other disease states and immunological phenotypes. The study listed 150 to 200 TCR beta chains as associated with cytomegalovirus. V-gene and J-gene trimming of TCR beta chains was associated with a missense DCLRE1C variant in a later genetic analysis, and the association was replicated in an independent cohort. Compared with equally common non-associated chains, HLA-associated TCR beta chains in a later analysis were more clonally expanded and had lower generation probabilities. Correlated functional status among segregating V segments might be attributable to linkage disequilibrium, but an unknown experimental factor could not be ruled out. When HLA alleles, especially DR and DQ, strongly co-occurred, TCR associations were difficult to assign to individual alleles. Compared with the roughly 700-donor mean, donors in an Asian-associated ancestry cluster had fewer N-insertions in productive TCRs, according to a later genetic analysis. In a later analysis, TCR association rates were found to vary across HLA loci, with the most associated TCRs seen for DRB1 alleles and the fewest for HLA-C alleles.

The library relied on the immunoSEQ multiplex PCR assay. For the multiplex PCR, a mixture combining 60 forward primers for TCR Vbeta segments and 13 reverse primers for TCR Jbeta segments was used. Amplification of the CDR3 region of rearranged TCR beta genes was performed with a multiplex PCR assay on genomic DNA. Amplified TCR beta libraries were sequenced as 87-base-pair reads on the Illumina HiSeq System. Under the source paper's analysis protocol: A later analysis counted about 80 million unique TCR beta chains across the 690 or so repertoires, and some 12 million of these chains were shared by at least two donors. Raw reads were error-corrected and collapsed into unique sequences with a nearest-neighbor algorithm that merged closely related sequences to remove PCR and sequencing errors. To assign V, D and J gene segments, CDR3 sequences were aligned to IMGT reference sequences. Each retained sequence needed at least a six-nucleotide match to both a V gene segment and a J gene segment. A rearrangement was called productive if the CDR3 had no stop codons and remained in frame with V and J, and every other rearrangement was called non-productive. Following IMGT convention, CDR3 was defined as the stretch from the second conserved V-encoded cysteine to the conserved J-encoded phenylalanine. In an earlier analysis of around 540 of the donors, sequences lacking an unambiguous match to a single V gene segment were excluded. In an earlier analysis of a few hundred of the donors, V segments were called functional above 56.7% productive rearrangements and were called segregating when the between-donor standard deviation exceeded 5%. A statistical classification framework was built to diagnose cytomegalovirus status from the catalog of TCR beta chain sequences. A later analysis assigned V and J genes by comparing TCR nucleotide sequences with IMGT/GENE-DB human TR gene sequences. The TCRdist pipeline was used in a later analysis to assign CDR3 sequences and most-parsimonious VDJ recombination scenarios. A later analysis defined each TCR beta chain by its CDR3 amino acid sequence plus V-gene family, and excluded reads lacking a unique V-gene family. As a way to deal with suspected cross-contamination and a sequencing artifact, a later analysis dropped roughly 620 nucleotide sequences that were highly shared and had low generation probability. In a later analysis, a clonal expansion index for each public chain was calculated from normalized within-repertoire ranks of inferred template counts. Generation probabilities in a later analysis came from a VDJ recombination model fitted to out-of-frame rearrangements, and those results were checked against IGoR. A later analysis scored TCR-TCR, TCR-HLA and TCR-CMV co-occurrence with hypergeometric tests, applying a repertoire-size bias correction to TCR pairs. False discovery rates were estimated in a later analysis by permuting HLA or CMV assignments 20 times. A later analysis grouped co-occurring TCRs with DBSCAN, adding TCRdist sequence similarity when clustering within HLA-allele-positive subsets. Co-occurrence clustering excluded repertoires with fewer than 30,000 or more than 120,000 public chains, plus five with anomalous nucleotide sharing. TCRdb carries this immuneACCESS record with in-frame sequences only. Its versions omit some clonotypes, under half of them owing to an unresolved V gene in the studies checked, with the rest unexplained. V and J calls and clone size are copied from that table; D and trimming were computed from the DNA. The sample's clone listing holds some 130,000 clones. The ten largest make up 1.5% to 2% of the sample.

The cohort consisted of approximately 690 healthy bone marrow donors. At the time of sampling, every cohort member was nominally healthy, though immune exposures that went unrecorded were likely present. The donor tested CMV seronegative and was one of the 352 seronegative cohort members. A peripheral blood sample was collected from each donor, and TCR beta sequencing was performed on peripheral blood mononuclear cells. The Qiagen DNeasy Blood Extraction Kit was used to extract genomic DNA from the blood cell samples. A remark on this clone: Its antigen is currently not known.

This TCR was sampled from a man younger than 30 in good health and CMV-seronegative. The sample comprised PBMCs.

CDR3 loop: CSVQQGADYGYTF. The sequence in DNA is TGCAGCGTTCAACAGGGGGCGGATTATGGCTACACCTTC. Here the chain combines TRBV29-1 and TRBJ1-2, with 9 junctional bases fitting TRBD1. Trimming takes 5 bases off V and 5 bases off J; junction bases not matched to a gene: 6. The CDR3 runs 13 amino acids, cysteine and phenylalanine included. Only the CDR3 part of the read is kept: 39 bases, read in frame from the first base. For CDR1 and CDR2, the germline V gene lists SQVTM and ANQGSEA.